This T cell receptor (beta chain) was sequenced during a study of persistence of HIV-infected CD4 T cells. The sample holds a few counts of this clone. As yet, its antigen is unknown. This was the immunoSEQ version 4 assay in survey mode. Some clones are missing from TCRdb's copy, which holds only in-frame ones; the method was immunoSEQ multiplex PCR. The sample records about 40,000 clones, 75% to 85% being singletons. CDR3 size: 22 residues. V lost 0 bases, J lost 0 bases, and 27 bases lay in between. The germline V gene has CDR1 LNHDA and CDR2 SQIVND (reference sequence). An overlapping HIV-1 Gag peptide pool stimulated these cells at 0.75 to 1 ug/peptide/mL. CD40L-negative CD69-negative CD45RO-high memory CD4+ T cells were sorted as populations depleted of antigen-responding cells.

The receptor comes from an adult man with HIV who was CMV-seropositive. The specimen was CD4+ T cells sorted from PBMCs after roughly 18-hour stimulation, collected from a patient who received antiretroviral therapy. The rearrangement joins TRBV19 to TRBJ1-5, with no clear D. CDR3 loop: CASSIDPRRVSGYSHSNQPQHF. CDR3 DNA sequence: TGTGCCAGTAGTATAGATCCCAGGAGGGTTTCCGGGTATTCACATAGCAATCAGCCCCAGCATTTT.